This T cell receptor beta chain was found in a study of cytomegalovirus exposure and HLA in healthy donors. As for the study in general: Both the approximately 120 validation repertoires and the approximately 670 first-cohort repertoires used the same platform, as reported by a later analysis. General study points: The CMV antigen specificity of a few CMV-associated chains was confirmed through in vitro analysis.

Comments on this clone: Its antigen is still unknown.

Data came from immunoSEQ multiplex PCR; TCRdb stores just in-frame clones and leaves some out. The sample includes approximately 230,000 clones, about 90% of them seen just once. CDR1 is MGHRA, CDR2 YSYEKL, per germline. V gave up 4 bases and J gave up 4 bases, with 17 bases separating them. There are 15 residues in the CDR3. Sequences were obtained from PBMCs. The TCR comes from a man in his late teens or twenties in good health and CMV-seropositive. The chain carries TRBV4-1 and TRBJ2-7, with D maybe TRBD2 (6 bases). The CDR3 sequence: CASSRFLRDSYEQYF. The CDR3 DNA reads TGCGCCAGCAGCCGCTTCCTGAGGGACTCTTACGAGCAGTACTTC.